The 6 T cell receptor beta chains in this list originate from one sample, sequenced in a study of blood T cell repertoires in COVID-19. Clones were sequenced by immunoSEQ multiplex PCR, and TCRdb holds only the in-frame ones, with some missing. Of approximately 66,000 clones listed, 85% to 90% were seen once; the top ten hold around 8%. Specimen: peripheral blood. Source of these receptors: a human donor with active COVID-19. The donor label of this sample is uncertain.

V gene TRBV28 combines with J gene TRBJ1-5; 8 nucleotides match TRBD1. There are 18 residues in the CDR3. The V and J ends lost 2 bases and 7 bases, in that order; junction bases with no gene match: 16. Germline V gene sequence: CDR1 MDHEN, CDR2 SYDVKM. CDR3 loop: CASSLPGGTGGSGQPQHF. For the CDR3, the DNA is TGTGCCAGCAGTTTACCCGGGGGAACAGGGGGTTCAGGGCAGCCCCAGCATTTT.

The chain links TRBV18 to TRBJ2-3; TRBD2 agrees at 9 bases. The V and J ends lost 1 base and 3 bases, in that order; junction bases with no gene match: 2. The CDR3 sequence is 15 residues long. Germline CDR1 is KGHSH and CDR2 is LQKENI. DNA of the CDR3: TGTGCCAGCTCACCACTAGCGGGAGATACAGATACGCAGTATTTT. Translation gives CASSPLAGDTDTQYF.

V usage is TRBV28 and J usage is TRBJ1-5; unclear D gene. V lost 3 bases to trimming and J lost 5 bases, with 11 bases between them. The CDR3 covers 14 residues. Looked up from germline, CDR1 is MDHEN and CDR2 is SYDVKM. CDR3 protein: CASSFNSLHQPQHF. CDR3 coding DNA: TGTGCCAGCAGTTTCAACAGCCTTCATCAGCCCCAGCATTTT.

The V gene is TRBV20-1, the J gene TRBJ2-7, with D maybe TRBD2 (7 bases). CDR1 DFQATT and CDR2 SNEGSKA come from the germline V gene (reference sequence). Trimming removed 3 bases from V and 6 bases from J, with 24 bases in between. The CDR3 covers 16 residues. In nucleotides, the CDR3 is TGCAGTGCTAGTCTTACTAGGGGCTTAGGGGGGGGCGAGCAGTACTTC. It is translated as CSASLTRGLGGGEQYF.

The V call is TRBV6-2 or TRBV6-3, the J call TRBJ2-1, with 7 bases that match TRBD1. CDR1 and CDR2 (germline): MNHEY, SVGEGT. Unmatched junction bases numbered 4, after V lost 5 bases and J lost 0 bases. This CDR3 is 15 amino acids long. This chain's CDR3 is CASSTGAFSYNEQFF. The CDR3 nucleotides read TGTGCCAGCAGTACAGGGGCTTTCTCCTACAATGAGCAGTTCTTC.

This chain joins TRBV10-2 and TRBJ1-3, with D possibly matching TRBD1 (5 bases). With 0 bases removed from V and 4 bases from J, the gap between germline ends came to 10 bases. Germline CDR1 reads WSHSY; CDR2 reads SAAADI. The length of the CDR3 is 15 residues. This CDR3 reads CASSESGGEGNTIYF. The CDR3 coding sequence is TGCGCCAGCAGTGAGTCGGGGGGAGAGGGAAACACCATATATTTT.